The 19 T cell receptor beta chains presented below share a single source sample, sequenced in a study of T cells expressing NK-cell markers. Reanalyzing the 5' RACE reads, TCRdb keeps one entry per CDR3 protein, without DNA. The sample's table shows fewer than 200,000 distinct CDR3 sequences. Sequencing was carried out using blood T cells: a sorted CD56 or NKG2C T cell subset, CD4+ or CD8+ T cells, or bulk PBMC T cells (not recorded which). Receptors were obtained from a woman between 18 and 70 years old in good health.

The chain is built from TRBV6-1 and TRBJ2-7. This CDR3 contains 14 residues. Germline lookup yields CDR1 MNHNS and CDR2 SASEGT. The CDR3 reads CASTDVVGMGEQYF.

The CDR3 reads CASSQAMTAYEQYF. The chain has TRBV3-1 and TRBJ2-7; with no DNA, the TCRdb D assignment of TRBD1 cannot be verified. This CDR3 comprises 14 residues. The V gene's germline CDR1 is LGHDT and CDR2 YNNKEL (reference sequence).

The chain employs TRBV24-1 and TRBJ2-1; the D call from TCRdb, TRBD2, cannot be confirmed without DNA. Germline V gene data show CDR1 as KGHDR and CDR2 as SFDVKD. This CDR3 comprises 16 residues. CDR3 sequence reads: CATSDLGGRAANEQFF.

The genes are TRBV20-1 and TRBJ2-1. This CDR3 contains 13 residues. Germline assignment: CDR1 DFQATT and CDR2 SNEGSKA (reference sequence). Here the CDR3 reads CSARSVVRNEQFF.

CDR3 region: CASSTPYGYTF. The rearrangement links TRBV2 to TRBJ1-2; TCRdb outputs TRBD1, but without DNA this stays unchecked. Germline lookup yields CDR1 SNHLY and CDR2 FYNNEI. The CDR3 runs 11 residues.

This chain links TRBV29-1 with TRBJ2-1; no DNA is available, so the TRBD2 call from TCRdb remains unchecked. CDR3 size: 16 residues. The germline gives CDR1 SQVTM, CDR2 ANQGSEA. The CDR3 is CSVRSGLGEPYNEQFF.

This rearrangement joins TRBV7-2 to TRBJ2-3; TCRdb designates TRBD2, a call that cannot be tested without DNA. Germline assignment: CDR1 SGHTA and CDR2 FQGNSA. CDR3 length: 16 residues. CDR3 residues: CASSLGGLAGTDTQYF.

V usage is TRBV6-1 and J usage is TRBJ1-1; absent DNA, TCRdb's TRBD1 call cannot be checked. The CDR3 runs to 13 residues. The germline gives CDR1 MNHNS, CDR2 SASEGT. CDR3 amino acids: CASSRGPDTEAFF.

The chain joins TRBV20-1 to TRBJ2-5; TCRdb outputs TRBD2, but without DNA this stays unchecked. The CDR3 has 14 amino acids. Germline loops: CDR1 DFQATT, CDR2 SNEGSKA (reference sequence). The CDR3 sequence is CSARTSGGPETQYF.

The chain couples TRBV6-2 or TRBV6-3 to TRBJ2-2; TCRdb names TRBD2, which stays unverified in the absence of DNA. CDR1 and CDR2 from the germline V gene are MNHEY and SVGEGT. The CDR3 loop spans 17 amino acids. The CDR3 region is CASSYSSRLEIAGELFF.

The V gene is TRBV7-2, the J gene TRBJ2-5; TCRdb calls TRBD1, which cannot be checked without DNA. The CDR3 sequence is 14 residues long. The V gene's germline CDR1 is SGHTA and CDR2 FQGNSA. CDR3 residues: CASSSMGGGETQYF.

The CDR3 region is CASRGLIDEQFF. The V call is TRBV19, the J call TRBJ2-1; TCRdb's D gene call, TRBD2, goes unchecked for lack of DNA. CDR1 and CDR2 (germline): LNHDA, SQIVND (reference sequence). There are 12 residues in the CDR3.

The genes are TRBV5-6 and TRBJ2-2; absent DNA, TCRdb's TRBD1 call cannot be checked. This CDR3 is built from 16 residues. In germline, CDR1 is SGHDT, CDR2 YYEEEE. The CDR3: CASSFRQGWNTGELFF.

This rearrangement joins TRBV20-1 to TRBJ1-5. This CDR3 region has 15 residues. Germline V gene sequence: CDR1 DFQATT, CDR2 SNEGSKA (reference sequence). CDR3 sequence: CSARERRYSNQPQHF.

The chain employs TRBV3-1 and TRBJ1-1. CDR1 is LGHDT and CDR2 is YNNKEL in the germline V gene (reference sequence). The CDR3 contains 13 residues. The CDR3 here is CASSQKMNTEAFF.

V is TRBV12-3 or TRBV12-4 and J is TRBJ2-1; TCRdb reports TRBD2, a call that lacks DNA to check it against. This CDR3 is built from 16 residues. CDR3 residues: CASSPQGLNSHNEQFF.

The chain employs TRBV12-3 or TRBV12-4 and TRBJ2-5; TCRdb lists TRBD1, though no DNA is available to test this call. This CDR3 is 15 amino acids long. CDR3 sequence reads: CASGTTGGGKETQYF.

The gene calls are TRBV10-3 and TRBJ1-6; TCRdb lists TRBD1, though no DNA is available to test this call. This CDR3 spans 15 amino acids. The germline gives CDR1 ENHRY, CDR2 SYGVKD. The CDR3 sequence is CAISGTGERDSPLHF.

The chain carries TRBV20-1 and TRBJ2-2; TCRdb selects TRBD2, and the lack of DNA leaves this call unchecked. Germline loops: CDR1 DFQATT, CDR2 SNEGSKA (reference sequence). The CDR3 is 15 residues long. CDR3 loop: CSASLGGRRSGELFF.